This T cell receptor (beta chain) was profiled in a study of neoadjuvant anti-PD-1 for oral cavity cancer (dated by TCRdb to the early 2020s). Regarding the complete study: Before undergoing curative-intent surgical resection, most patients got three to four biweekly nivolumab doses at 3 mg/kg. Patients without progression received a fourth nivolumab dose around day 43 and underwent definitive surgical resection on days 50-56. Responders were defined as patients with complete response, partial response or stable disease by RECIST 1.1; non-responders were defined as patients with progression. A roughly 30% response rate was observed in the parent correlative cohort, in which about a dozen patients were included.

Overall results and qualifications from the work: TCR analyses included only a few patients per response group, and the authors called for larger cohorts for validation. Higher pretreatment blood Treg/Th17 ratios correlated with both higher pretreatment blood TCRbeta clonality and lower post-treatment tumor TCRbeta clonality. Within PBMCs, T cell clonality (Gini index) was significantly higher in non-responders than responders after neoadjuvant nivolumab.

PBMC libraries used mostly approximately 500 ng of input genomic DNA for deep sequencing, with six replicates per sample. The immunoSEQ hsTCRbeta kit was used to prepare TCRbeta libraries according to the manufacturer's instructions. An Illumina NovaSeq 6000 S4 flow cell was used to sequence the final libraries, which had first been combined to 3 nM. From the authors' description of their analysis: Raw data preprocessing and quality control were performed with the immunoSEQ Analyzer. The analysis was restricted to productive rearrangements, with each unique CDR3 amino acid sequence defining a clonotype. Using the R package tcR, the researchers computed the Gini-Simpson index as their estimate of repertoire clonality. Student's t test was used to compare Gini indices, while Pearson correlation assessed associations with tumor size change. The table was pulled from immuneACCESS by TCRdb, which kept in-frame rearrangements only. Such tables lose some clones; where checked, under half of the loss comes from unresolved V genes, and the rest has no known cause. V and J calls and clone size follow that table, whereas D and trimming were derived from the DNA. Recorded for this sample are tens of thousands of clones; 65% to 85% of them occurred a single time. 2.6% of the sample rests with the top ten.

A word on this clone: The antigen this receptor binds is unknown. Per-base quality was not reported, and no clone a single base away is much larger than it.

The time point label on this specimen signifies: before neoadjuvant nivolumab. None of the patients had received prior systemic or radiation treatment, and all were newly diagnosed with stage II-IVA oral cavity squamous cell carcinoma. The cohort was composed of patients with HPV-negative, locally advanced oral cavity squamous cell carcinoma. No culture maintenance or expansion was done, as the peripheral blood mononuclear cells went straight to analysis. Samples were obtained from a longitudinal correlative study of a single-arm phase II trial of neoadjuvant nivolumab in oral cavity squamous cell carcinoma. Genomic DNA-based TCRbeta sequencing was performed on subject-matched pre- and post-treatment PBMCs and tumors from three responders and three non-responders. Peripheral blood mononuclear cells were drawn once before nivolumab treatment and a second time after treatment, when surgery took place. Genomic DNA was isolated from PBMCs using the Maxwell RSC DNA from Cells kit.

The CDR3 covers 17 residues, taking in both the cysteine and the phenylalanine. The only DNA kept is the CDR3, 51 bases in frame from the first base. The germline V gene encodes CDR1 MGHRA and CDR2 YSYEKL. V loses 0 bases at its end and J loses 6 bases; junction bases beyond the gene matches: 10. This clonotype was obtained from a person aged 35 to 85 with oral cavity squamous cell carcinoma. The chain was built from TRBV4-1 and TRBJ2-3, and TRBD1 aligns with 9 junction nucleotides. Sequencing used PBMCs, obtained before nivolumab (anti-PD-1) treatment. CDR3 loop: CASSQDRTGTGFDTQYF. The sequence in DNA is TGCGCCAGCAGCCAAGATAGGACGGGGACAGGGTTCGATACGCAGTATTTT.